The text below deals with one T cell receptor beta chain. Authors' methods: Amplification of reference gene primers was used by the study to estimate nucleated cell counts. The data were produced by immunoSEQ multiplex PCR, yet TCRdb's version contains in-frame clones alone and is incomplete. For V, J and clone size, that table is used; D and trimming come from the DNA. The table records tens of thousands of clones, almost 90% of them present only once. The data derive from a study of blood T cell repertoires in COVID-19. The TCR originated in a man aged 50-59 years with acute or convalescent COVID-19. Sequenced material: peripheral blood.

For the CDR3, the DNA is TGTGCCAGCAGCTTGTGGGGAGACAGGAAAGGTAACACTGAAGCTTTCTTT. Its translation is CASSLWGDRKGNTEAFF. The rearrangement joins TRBV5-6 to TRBJ1-1; maybe TRBD1 (6 bases). In germline, CDR1 is SGHDT, CDR2 YYEEEE. The CDR3 has 17 residues. V was trimmed by 1 base and J by 2 bases, leaving 18 bases between them.